This TCR beta chain was sequenced for a study of blood T cell repertoires in COVID-19. As for the study in general: The United States, Italy and Spain provided the acute and convalescent COVID-19 samples. T cells, B-cell-depleted T cells, or PBMCs provided the cDNA or gDNA that served as material.

V was pared by 1 base and J by 0 bases, with 9 bases between. This CDR3 spans 15 amino acids. Germline CDR1 is MNHEY and CDR2 is SVGEGT. Enrollment of patients from Seattle took place during active infection, with longitudinal follow-up. This table comes from immunoSEQ multiplex PCR, and its TCRdb copy is limited to in-frame clones, with some not included. The sample shows hundreds of thousands of clones, approximately 87% of them seen only once. The count of this clone is one. What was sequenced was peripheral blood. This chain joins TRBV6-2 or TRBV6-3 and TRBJ1-2; unclear D gene. This sequence was found in a woman in her fifties or sixties with COVID-19, enrolled during active disease. CDR3 sequence: CASSYWETSNYGYTF. In DNA, the CDR3 is TGTGCCAGCAGTTACTGGGAGACGTCTAACTATGGCTACACCTTC.